This T cell receptor beta chain comes out of a study of T-cell memory formation after mild COVID-19. In regard to this clonotype: Its matching antigen is unknown.

Study-level points and caveats: The appearance of some responding clones in pre-infection memory suggested that cross-reactive memory joined.

TCRdb re-derived calls from the 5' RACE reads in MiXCR, one entry per CDR3 protein. There are hundreds of thousands of distinct CDR3 sequences in the sample; around a quarter occur only once, and around an eighth lies in the top ten. The sequencing input was PBMCs or a T cell subset sorted from them (not recorded which). The source of this sequence is an adult woman who had mild COVID-19 (a few samples of this study predate the infection). Cell type and time point are not known.

CDR3 sequence reads: CSARGVGVGELFF. The CDR3 bases are TGCAGTGCTAGGGGGGTTGGGGTCGGGGAGCTGTTTTTT. This chain uses TRBV20-1 with TRBJ2-2; D is possibly TRBD1 or TRBD2 (5 bases each). The CDR3 is 13 residues long. CDR1 is DFQATT and CDR2 is SNEGSKA in the germline V gene (reference sequence). The ends were cut back, 3 bases at V and 7 bases at J, with 12 bases in the middle.